This entry lists 32 T cell receptor beta chains sequenced from one sample in a study of T cell changes during pregnancy in multiple sclerosis. Sequencing was performed with immunoSEQ multiplex PCR; in TCRdb, only in-frame clones are kept and a portion is missing. The data contain some 71,000 clones, about 91% of them singletons. This material consisted of CD4+ T cells from peripheral blood mononuclear cells, taken in the third trimester of pregnancy. Every receptor here comes from a female donor in good health, enrolled as a control in a pregnancy study.

The J gene is TRBJ2-1, the V gene TRBV13; 9 bases are a match to TRBD1. The germline gives CDR1 PRHDT, CDR2 FYEKMQ (reference sequence). The CDR3 covers 14 residues. The J segment lost 9 bases and the V segment lost 5 bases, leaving 8 bases of the junction unmatched. The CDR3 DNA sequence: TGTGCCAGCAGCCCAAACACAGGGGGCTTTGAGCAGTTCTTC. Its protein product is CASSPNTGGFEQFF.

The chain has TRBV4-3 and TRBJ1-1; TRBD1 aligns across 8 bases. Germline CDR1 LGHNA, CDR2 YSLEER. With 3 bases clipped from V and 12 bases from J, the junction kept 12 bases outside the gene matches. The length of the CDR3 is 14 residues. CDR3 in amino acids: CASSQTTGQETSFF. The CDR3 region has the DNA TGCGCCAGCAGCCAGACTACGGGACAGGAGACGTCTTTCTTT.

The chain is built from TRBV5-1 and TRBJ2-1, with D maybe TRBD2 (6 bases). The CDR3 extends over 17 amino acids. Trimming pared 6 bases from V and 0 bases from J, leaving 19 bases between. Germline-derived CDR1 and CDR2 are SGHRS and YFSETQ. The CDR3 sequence is CASTQIERGTSYNEQFF. The CDR3 DNA follows: TGCGCCAGCACCCAGATAGAACGGGGGACCTCCTACAATGAGCAGTTCTTC.

The chain recombines TRBV5-1 with TRBJ2-5; 9 nucleotides agree with TRBD1. The CDR3 has 14 amino acids. Germline V gives CDR1 SGHRS, CDR2 YFSETQ. After removal of 7 bases from V and 3 bases from J, the junction contained 7 bases not matched to a gene. The chain's CDR3 is CASGPGTGKETQYF. The CDR3 DNA reads TGCGCCAGCGGACCCGGGACAGGGAAAGAGACCCAGTACTTC.

This clone was seen just once. V usage is TRBV6-5 and J usage is TRBJ1-1; tentatively, D is TRBD1 (6 bases). Germline V gene lookup returns CDR1 MNHEY and CDR2 SVGAGI. The CDR3 extends over 14 amino acids. V lost 7 bases, J lost 4 bases, and 16 bases lay in between. CDR3 nucleotide sequence: TGTGCCAGCACCCCCCTGGCCAGGGGCACTGAAGCTTTCTTT. Translation gives CASTPLARGTEAFF.

The chain recombines TRBV5-1 with TRBJ1-1; D may be TRBD1 (5 bases). The CDR3 contains 14 residues. Deletions cut 1 base from V and 5 bases from J, with 12 bases between. Germline CDR1 SGHRS, CDR2 YFSETQ. The CDR3 DNA reads TGCGCCAGCAGCTTGACCTTTGGGGGGACTGAAGCTTTCTTT. This sequence encodes CASSLTFGGTEAFF. The whole variable domain, filled in from reference TRBV5-1 and TRBJ1-1, reads KAGVTQTPRYLIKTRGQQVTLSCSPISGHRSVSWYQQTPGQGLQFLFEYFSETQRNKGNFPGRFSGRQFSNSRSEMNVSTLELGDSALYLCASSLTFGGTEAFFGQGTRLTVV.

The V call is TRBV4-2, the J call TRBJ1-2, with 8 nucleotides matching TRBD1. Unmatched junction bases numbered 16, after V lost 7 bases and J lost 6 bases. Germline V gene data show CDR1 as LGHNA and CDR2 as YNFKEQ. The CDR3 totals 16 residues. The CDR3 spells CASTSEAAGGYDGYTF. In DNA, the CDR3 is TGTGCCAGCACCTCAGAGGCGGCAGGGGGCTATGATGGCTACACCTTC.

The CDR3 DNA is TGTGCTAGTGGTTTGGGACAGGACTATGGCTACACCTTC. Encoded protein: CASGLGQDYGYTF. This sequence joins TRBV12-5 and TRBJ1-2, with a weak D call TRBD1 (6 bases). CDR1 is LGHNT, CDR2 FRNRAP, per germline. CDR3 size: 13 residues. V was clipped by 1 base and J by 3 bases, with 6 bases between them. Full variable domain (outside the CDR3, taken from reference TRBV12-5 and TRBJ1-2): DARVTQTPRHKVTEMGQEVTMRCQPILGHNTVFWYRQTMMQGLELLAYFRNRAPLDDSGMPKDRFSAEMPDATLATLKIQPSEPRDSAVYFCASGLGQDYGYTFGSGTRLTVV.

The V gene is TRBV6-6, the J gene TRBJ2-5; D might be TRBD2 (5 bases). The germline V gene has CDR1 MNHNY and CDR2 SVGAGI (reference sequence). V lost 5 bases and J 3 bases, leaving 19 bases between the germline ends. The CDR3 is made up of 16 amino acids. As DNA, the CDR3 is TGTGCCAGCAGTCACGGCGGTACTAGAAAGGAAGAGACCCAGTACTTC. Its protein is CASSHGGTRKEETQYF.

The chain has TRBV5-1 and TRBJ2-3; 11 bases line up with TRBD2. The V and J ends lost 4 bases and 2 bases, in that order; junction bases with no gene match: 6. Germline loops: CDR1 SGHRS, CDR2 YFSETQ. The CDR3 is 16 residues long. The DNA for the CDR3 is TGCGCCAGCAGCACCCGACTAGCGGGGTTCACAGATACGCAGTATTTT. It yields the protein CASSTRLAGFTDTQYF.

The chain is built from TRBV27 and TRBJ2-1; 10 bases fit TRBD1. CDR3 size: 16 residues. CDR1 and CDR2 (germline): MNHEY, SMNVEV (reference sequence). The V segment lost 4 bases and the J segment 9 bases; nucleotides outside the gene matches: 12. In nucleotides, the CDR3 is TGTGCCAGCAGTTCACCGGGACAGGGGACCCTTAGTGAGCAGTTCTTC. The encoded protein is CASSSPGQGTLSEQFF.

The chain recombines TRBV5-4 with TRBJ1-2, with 8 bases matching TRBD1. V trimming: 4 bases; J trimming: 4 bases; junction bases outside the gene matches: 6. The CDR3 spans 14 residues. CDR1 is SGHNT, CDR2 YYREEE, per germline (reference sequence). CDR3 bases: TGTGCCAGCAGCCCGGGACAGGCCTCCTATGGCTACACCTTC. Encoded protein: CASSPGQASYGYTF.

The chain uses TRBV19 and TRBJ1-1; no reliable D call. The germline V and J ends were trimmed by 1 base and 3 bases, with 6 bases remaining between them. Germline V gene data show CDR1 as LNHDA and CDR2 as SQIVND (reference sequence). This CDR3 contains 13 residues. In DNA, the CDR3 is TGTGCCAGTAGTATAGTCTCGGACACTGAAGCTTTCTTT. Translated: CASSIVSDTEAFF.

J is TRBJ2-1 and V is TRBV5-1, with 15 bases matching TRBD2. This CDR3 is built from 19 residues. The germline V gene encodes CDR1 SGHRS and CDR2 YFSETQ. J gave up 7 bases and V 3 bases, and 14 bases lay outside the gene matches. Here the CDR3 reads CASSSSGTSGGPTLNEQFF. Written as DNA, the CDR3 is TGCGCCAGCAGCTCATCCGGGACTAGCGGGGGGCCAACTTTAAATGAGCAGTTCTTC.

V gene TRBV30 combines with J gene TRBJ2-7; D may be TRBD1 (5 bases). The CDR3 consists of 12 residues. Germline CDR1 reads GTSNPN; CDR2 reads SVGIG (reference sequence). V was clipped by 0 bases and J by 4 bases, with 7 bases between them. CDR3 nucleotide sequence: TGTGCCTGGAGTGTACCAGGGTACGAGCAGTACTTC. The encoded protein is CAWSVPGYEQYF.

This sequence joins TRBV4-2 and TRBJ1-2; the D gene is possibly TRBD1 (5 bases). Trimming removed 1 base at V and 5 bases at J, with 11 bases between. From germline, CDR1 is LGHNA and CDR2 YNFKEQ. The CDR3 is 14 amino acids. The CDR3 region is CASSQARVGYGYTF. CDR3 coding DNA: TGTGCCAGCAGCCAAGCCAGGGTGGGGTATGGCTACACCTTC.

V and J are TRBV30 and TRBJ1-3, with D possibly TRBD1 on 5 matching bases. CDR1 and CDR2 from the germline V gene are GTSNPN and SVGIG (reference sequence). This CDR3 is 15 amino acids long. With 3 bases removed from V and 1 base from J, the gap between germline ends came to 13 bases. In DNA form, the CDR3 reads TGTGCCTGGAGCCCGACCAGGGTGTCTGGAAACACCATATATTTT. It is translated as CAWSPTRVSGNTIYF.

The chain couples TRBV4-2 to TRBJ1-5; D is ambiguous. The germline CDR1 and CDR2 sequences are LGHNA and YNFKEQ. V was pared by 0 bases and J by 9 bases, with 9 bases between. The CDR3 totals 13 residues. For the CDR3, the DNA is TGTGCCAGCAGCCAAGATCAACAGATGCCCCAGCATTTT. It yields the protein CASSQDQQMPQHF.

This sequence joins TRBV5-1 and TRBJ1-2; TRBD1 matches at 9 bases. The CDR3 is 14 amino acids. In germline, CDR1 is SGHRS, CDR2 YFSETQ. The V segment lost 0 bases and the J segment 7 bases; nucleotides outside the gene matches: 4. CDR3 sequence (DNA): TGCGCCAGCAGCTTGGTGGGACAGGGCTCTGGCTACACCTTC. Its protein product is CASSLVGQGSGYTF.

The chain combines TRBV27 with TRBJ1-2; weak D call: TRBD1 (6 bases). CDR3 length equals 13 residues. Germline V lookup: CDR1 MNHEY, CDR2 SMNVEV (reference sequence). The germline V and J ends were trimmed by 5 bases and 8 bases, with 15 bases remaining between them. The CDR3 DNA sequence: TGTGCCAGCAGTCCCGAGGGGGACGGAGGCTACACCTTC. Protein sequence: CASSPEGDGGYTF.

The rearrangement links TRBV7-2 to TRBJ1-4, with 7 bases identical to TRBD1. From germline, CDR1 is SGHTA and CDR2 FQGNSA. CDR3 size: 14 residues. The junction had 6 bases not matched to a gene; V was cut back by 3 bases and J by 8 bases. The CDR3 DNA reads as TGTGCCAGCAGCTTTCAGGGGGAGTGGGAAAAACTGTTTTTT. Its protein is CASSFQGEWEKLFF.

The table lists this clone with a few counts. This rearrangement joins TRBV6-1 to TRBJ1-3, with D uncertain. From germline, CDR1 is MNHNS and CDR2 SASEGT. This CDR3 is built from 17 residues. Trimming stripped 0 bases from V and 0 bases from J, with 12 bases between. CDR3 loop: CASSEAHGGSSGNTIYF. CDR3 sequence (DNA): TGTGCCAGCAGTGAAGCCCACGGCGGAAGCTCTGGAAACACCATATATTTT.

This chain connects TRBV7-3 to TRBJ2-5; TRBD1 matches 8 bases. Trimming took 5 bases from V and 3 from J; bases not matched to a gene: 5. The CDR3 is 14 residues long. Germline values: CDR1 SGHTA, CDR2 FQGTGA. CDR3 loop: CASSLQGGEETQYF. The CDR3 region has the DNA TGTGCCAGCAGCCTACAGGGGGGCGAAGAGACCCAGTACTTC.

The CDR3 reads CASSPGTVDNEKLFF. CDR3 coding DNA: TGTGCCAGCAGCCCGGGGACTGTTGATAATGAAAAACTGTTTTTT. The J gene is TRBJ1-4, the V gene TRBV7-9; TRBD1 is a possible D gene (5 bases). The CDR3 covers 15 residues. Germline CDR1 and CDR2: SEHNR and FQNEAQ (reference sequence). V lost 5 bases to trimming and J lost 4 bases, with 14 bases between them. Based on the CDR3 plus reference TRBV7-9 and TRBJ1-4, the full variable domain is DTGVSQNPRHKITKRGQNVTFRCDPISEHNRLYWYRQTLGQGPEFLTYFQNEAQLEKSRLLSDRFSAERPKGSFSTLEIQRTEQGDSAMYLCASSPGTVDNEKLFFGSGTQLSVL.

The chain joins TRBV16 to TRBJ2-5, with D hard to call. This CDR3 is built from 13 residues. V lost 0 bases, J lost 5 bases, and 7 bases lay in between. Germline V gives CDR1 KGHSY, CDR2 FQNENV. CDR3 DNA sequence: TGTGCCAGCAGCCAATCACCGGGTGAGACCCAGTACTTC. Encoded protein: CASSQSPGETQYF. Based on the CDR3 plus reference TRBV16 and TRBJ2-5, the full variable domain is GEEVAQTPKHLVRGEGQKAKLYCAPIKGHSYVFWYQQVLKNEFKFLISFQNENVFDETGMPKERFSAKCLPNSPCSLEIQATKLEDSAVYFCASSQSPGETQYFGPGTRLLVL.

A word on this clone: Its ends do not fully match the called genes, so a read error is possible. The V call is TRBV14, the J call TRBJ2-7; 10 bases are shared with TRBD1. Germline CDR1 reads SGHDN; CDR2 reads FVKESK. The CDR3 is made up of 14 amino acids. The CDR3: CASSQVTGGGPLGF. The DNA for the CDR3 is TGTGCCAGCAGCCAAGTGACAGGGGGCGGCCCCTTGGGCTTC.

The CDR3 DNA reads TGTGCCAGTAGTATAGGTCCGGGGTGGAACACTGAAGCTTTCTTT. This gives the protein CASSIGPGWNTEAFF. V usage is TRBV19 and J usage is TRBJ1-1; the D is unclear. V was trimmed by 1 base and J by 1 base, leaving 10 bases between them. The germline V gene encodes CDR1 LNHDA and CDR2 SQIVND (reference sequence). The CDR3 is 15 amino acids.

The V call is TRBV4-3, the J call TRBJ1-1; 7 positions agree with TRBD1. The CDR3 sequence is 16 residues long. V dropped 1 base and J dropped 0; count of bases not matched to a gene: 5. CDR1 and CDR2 from the germline V gene are LGHNA and YSLEER. The CDR3 sequence is CASSQGQGLMNTEAFF. CDR3 bases: TGCGCCAGCAGCCAAGGACAGGGCCTTATGAACACTGAAGCTTTCTTT.

The V gene is TRBV13, the J gene TRBJ2-6; TRBD2 matches at 7 bases. Trimming removed 7 bases from V and 4 bases from J; junction bases left unmatched: 7. CDR3 length: 15 residues. The V gene's germline CDR1 is PRHDT and CDR2 FYEKMQ (reference sequence). As DNA, the CDR3 is TGTGCCAGCACCGGGAGGCGCCGAGGGGCCAACGTCCTGACTTTC. Encoded protein: CASTGRRRGANVLTF.

The rearrangement uses TRBV5-1 and TRBJ2-7, with a weak D call TRBD1 (6 bases). Trimming left V 5 bases short and J 0 bases short, with 12 bases between. The germline V gene has CDR1 SGHRS and CDR2 YFSETQ. The CDR3 sequence is 14 residues long. As DNA, the CDR3 is TGCGCCAGCAGGAGACAGGTAAACTCCTACGAGCAGTACTTC. As protein: CASRRQVNSYEQYF.

The chain has TRBV5-5 and TRBJ2-5; 7 bases map to TRBD1. CDR3 size: 17 residues. V lost 4 bases and J lost 1; bases outside the gene matches: 13. CDR1 SGHKS and CDR2 YYEKEE come from the germline V gene (reference sequence). CDR3 in amino acids: CASSRGRDSTLQETQYF. The CDR3 DNA sequence: TGTGCCAGCAGCAGAGGAAGGGACAGTACCCTCCAAGAGACCCAGTACTTC.

This clone was seen only a few times. The CDR3, as DNA: TGTGCCTGGAGCCGCAGGGGTGCGTTCACCCTCCACTTT. Protein product: CAWSRRGAFTLHF. This rearrangement joins TRBV30 to TRBJ1-6; D is possibly TRBD1 (6 bases). The CDR3 covers 13 residues. The V end was cut by 3 bases, the J end by 14 bases, with 17 bases between. Germline-derived CDR1 and CDR2 are GTSNPN and SVGIG (reference sequence).